This T cell receptor (beta chain) appears in the sequencing data of a study of beta chain features in type 1 diabetes. Study outcomes and limitations: Fewer junction insertions and more nucleotide deletions appeared in type 1 diabetes patients. cDNA-based reads could over-represent cells with high TCR expression.

V gave up 7 bases and J gave up 1 base, with 14 bases separating them. CDR1 and CDR2 from the germline V gene are MNHEY and SMNVEV (reference sequence). The CDR3 is 14 amino acids. The investigators reverse transcribed all of the isolated RNA, so they sequenced expressed TCRB transcripts. Sequencing was performed with immunoSEQ multiplex PCR; in TCRdb, only in-frame clones are kept and a portion is missing. The data hold about 220,000 clones, with approximately 10% observed a single time. This clone appeared many times. The antigen remains unidentified. The V gene is TRBV27, the J gene TRBJ2-7; D remains unclear. This receptor was identified in a young man in good health. Sequencing was performed on central memory CD4+ T cells from blood. Here the CDR3 DNA reads TGTGCCAGCAATTCAGGTCAAAATTCCTACGAGCAGTACTTC. Translation gives CASNSGQNSYEQYF.